This record looks at one TCR beta chain sequence and its context. No antigen is known for it. This entry is derived from a study of blood T cells in healthy people across ages. Together with a sample-barcoded 5' primer, a J-beta primer mix was included in a second PCR lasting about 7 to 12 cycles. Each sample yielded at least 2.5 million CDR3-containing paired-end reads. Each CDR3 protein gets one entry after TCRdb re-called the 5' RACE reads with MiXCR. The sample yields about a million distinct CDR3 sequences, about 44% seen once. The CDR3 length is 13 residues. Germline values: CDR1 DFQATT, CDR2 SNEGSKA (reference sequence). V was trimmed by 6 bases and J by 4 bases, leaving 15 bases between them. Findings of the study overall: It was not possible, with unsorted PBMCs, to conclusively compare naive and antigen-experienced cells.

This receptor was identified in a man aged 30 to 45 in good health. V and J are TRBV20-1 and TRBJ1-2, with a tentative D call TRBD1 (6 bases). Sequenced material: blood. The CDR3 loop is CSAPGGSLYGYTF. DNA for the CDR3: TGCAGTGCCCCCGGGGGCAGTCTCTATGGCTACACCTTC.